Sequencing of this TCR beta chain was carried out in a study of T cell clusters in autoimmune cytopenias. In the case of this clonotype: The antigen is not known.

Study-wide findings and caveats: Exclusive TRB clusters were around 3-fold more numerous in healthy donors than in active autoimmune hepatitis.

TRB rearrangements were amplified by touch-down multiplex PCR with mixed TRB-A/B primers. TCRdb processed the multiplex PCR reads again and assigns one entry to each CDR3 protein, with no DNA. The sample is made up of 5,500 to 8,000 distinct CDR3 sequences, and the top ten hold more than 7.5% of it. CDR1 and CDR2 (germline): MNHEY, SVGAGI. This CDR3 region has 15 residues. TRB was amplified from approximately 250 ng of peripheral blood genomic DNA per sample. The sample was also linked to a second study, of T cell repertoires in aging, cancer and after chemotherapy. From that study: Clear clonal overlap appeared across healthy donor samples taken over several months to years. Untreated cancer patients had significantly lower blood TCR diversity than age-matched healthy donors. Median generation probability rose over the chemotherapy interval in each cancer cohort, suggesting rebound thymic output.

The specimen was peripheral blood. This sequence originates from a human donor in good health. This chain links TRBV6-5 with TRBJ2-1. The CDR3 sequence: CASSYSDSSYNEQFF.